This paragraph covers one T cell receptor beta chain sequence. These data belong to a study of shared clonotypes between healthy human individuals. Approximately 32,000 T cell genomes, or 250 to 300 ng DNA, went into unsorted PBMC replicate PCRs. Data came from immunoSEQ multiplex PCR; TCRdb stores just in-frame clones and leaves some out. The sample lists about half a million clones, 81% seen once, with over 9.5% in the top ten. Germline V gene sequence: CDR1 MNHNY, CDR2 SVGAGI (reference sequence). This CDR3 comprises 15 residues. The V and J ends lost 6 bases and 7 bases respectively, with 19 bases between them.

The sample comprised PBMCs. The origin of this receptor is a woman in her 40s in good health. Some clones in this sample may be carry-over from other donors' samples. The chain is built from TRBV6-6 and TRBJ2-1, with D possibly TRBD2 on 6 matching bases. CDR3 protein: CASSNSGITWNEQFF. The CDR3 DNA is TGTGCCAGCAGCAATAGCGGTATTACATGGAATGAGCAGTTCTTC.